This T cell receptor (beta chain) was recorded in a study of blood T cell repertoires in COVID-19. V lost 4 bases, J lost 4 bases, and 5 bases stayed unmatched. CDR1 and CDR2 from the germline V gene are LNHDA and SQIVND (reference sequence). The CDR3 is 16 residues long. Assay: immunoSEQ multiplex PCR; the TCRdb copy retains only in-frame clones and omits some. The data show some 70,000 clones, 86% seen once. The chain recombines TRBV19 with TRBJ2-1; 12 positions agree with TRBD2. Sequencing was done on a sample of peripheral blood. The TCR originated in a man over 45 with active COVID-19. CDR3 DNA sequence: TGTGCCAGTAGTACCCTAGCGGGAGGGTCTTACAATGAGCAGTTCTTC. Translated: CASSTLAGGSYNEQFF.